This T cell receptor (beta chain) came from a study of shared clonotypes between healthy human individuals. At the level of the study: Donor ages ranged 18 to 49 years: a couple of women, a few men. Study-wide results and limits: Shared clonotypes across all four donors exceeded non-shared ones in generation probability.

About this clone itself: Its target is not known.

The CDR3 runs to 13 residues. V lost 8 bases to trimming and J lost 6 bases, with 14 bases between them. Germline CDR1 SGHTA, CDR2 FQGNSA. Produced via immunoSEQ multiplex PCR; TCRdb's table is partial and in-frame only. The table lists about 1 million clones, around 76% of them singletons. What was sequenced was memory CD4+ T cells sorted from blood. Subset given: CD45RA-negative fraction. The clonotype was recovered from a man between 18 and 29 years old in good health. The V gene is TRBV7-2, the J gene TRBJ1-5; D may be TRBD1 (5 bases). The CDR3: CASRQMGTQPQHF. DNA for the CDR3: TGTGCCAGCCGCCAGATGGGGACTCAGCCCCAGCATTTT.